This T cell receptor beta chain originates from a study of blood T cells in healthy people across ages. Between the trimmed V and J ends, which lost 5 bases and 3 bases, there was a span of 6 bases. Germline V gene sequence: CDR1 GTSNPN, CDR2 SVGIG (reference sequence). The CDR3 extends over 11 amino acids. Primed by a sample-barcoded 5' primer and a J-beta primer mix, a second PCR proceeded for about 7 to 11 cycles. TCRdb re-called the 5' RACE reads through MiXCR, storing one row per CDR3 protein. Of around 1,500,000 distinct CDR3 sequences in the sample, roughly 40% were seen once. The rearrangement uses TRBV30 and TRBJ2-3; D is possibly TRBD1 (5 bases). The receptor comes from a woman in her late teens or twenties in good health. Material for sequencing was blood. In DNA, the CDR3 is TGTGCCTGGGGGGCTACAGATACGCAGTATTTT. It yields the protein CAWGATDTQYF.